The 6 T cell receptor beta chains presented below share a single source sample, sequenced in a study of response to subunit inactivated influenza vaccine (dated by TCRdb to the late 2010s). The receptor library was made with RT-PCR. Instrument on record: Illumina HiSeq 2500. TCRdb took the public reads, trimmed them with fastp at Q25, ran MiXCR for clone calling and kept in-frame beta chains. Records with the same CDR3 protein are collapsed into one entry carrying the most frequent genes and DNA. This sample is represented by about 830,000 distinct CDR3 sequences; roughly 20% of them were singletons. The ten top clones hold 9.5% to 13% of the sample. The sample was PBMCs from blood, taken around 5 days after vaccination. Source of these receptors: a man in his fifties who received an inactivated influenza vaccine. Donor details come from another sample of the same person, matched by shared clones.

This clonotype was picked up a small number of times. The V gene is TRBV7-9, the J gene TRBJ2-1; D tentatively fits TRBD1 or TRBD2 (6 bases each). Germline V CDR1 and CDR2: SEHNR, FQNEAQ (reference sequence). The germline V and J ends were trimmed by 4 bases and 3 bases, with 13 bases remaining between them. The CDR3 loop spans 15 amino acids. Written as DNA, the CDR3 is TGTGCCAGCAGCTCCACTAGGGGGGACTACAATGAGCAGTTCTTC. This sequence encodes CASSSTRGDYNEQFF. The whole variable domain, filled in from reference TRBV7-9 and TRBJ2-1, reads DTGVSQNPRHKITKRGQNVTFRCDPISEHNRLYWYRQTLGQGPEFLTYFQNEAQLEKSRLLSDRFSAERPKGSFSTLEIQRTEQGDSAMYLCASSSTRGDYNEQFFGPGTRLTVL.

This clonotype has a handful of counts. The chain is built from TRBV20-1 and TRBJ2-1, with D hard to call. The V gene's germline CDR1 is DFQATT and CDR2 SNEGSKA (reference sequence). V lost 0 bases, J lost 6 bases, and 12 bases lay in between. The CDR3 covers 14 residues. The CDR3 nucleotides read TGCAGTGCTAGAGACGTGACGGACGGCAATGAGCAGTTCTTC. This translates into CSARDVTDGNEQFF.

This clonotype was seen just once. The chain has TRBV6-6 and TRBJ2-7, with no clear D. The CDR3 is 11 residues long. CDR1 is MNHNY, CDR2 SVGAGI, per germline (reference sequence). Trimming removed 9 bases at V and 6 bases at J, with 12 bases between. Written as DNA, the CDR3 is TGTGCCAGTCACTCTTCGGGCGAGCAGTACTTC. Amino acid sequence: CASHSSGEQYF.

This clonotype showed up just a few times. The V and J genes are TRBV6-5 and TRBJ2-1, with 7 nucleotides matching TRBD1. The CDR3 runs to 11 residues. Germline V gives CDR1 MNHEY, CDR2 SVGAGI. Losses at the gene ends were 5 bases for V and 11 bases for J; bases not matched to a gene: 3. CDR3 sequence reads: CASSKDRKQFF. CDR3 nucleotides: TGTGCCAGCAGTAAGGACAGGAAGCAGTTCTTC.

This clonotype has only a few counts. This chain joins TRBV4-3 and TRBJ2-7; D call uncertain. The CDR3 covers 15 residues. Germline CDR1 is LGHNA and CDR2 is YSLEER. V lost 0 bases to trimming and J lost 3 bases, with 12 bases between them. The CDR3 is CASSQDAEWFYEQYF. The CDR3 nucleotides are TGCGCCAGCAGCCAAGATGCCGAGTGGTTCTACGAGCAGTACTTC.

A few counts support this clonotype. The J gene is TRBJ2-7, the V gene TRBV20-1, with a possible D match to TRBD1 (6 bases). The CDR3 spans 14 residues. Germline CDR1 DFQATT, CDR2 SNEGSKA (reference sequence). V shed 6 bases and J shed 2 bases, with 17 bases lying between them. This chain's CDR3 is CSAKRTEMTYEQYF. In nucleotides, the CDR3 is TGCAGTGCCAAACGGACAGAAATGACCTACGAGCAGTACTTC.